Below, 2 T cell receptor beta chains from the same sample are listed, as sequenced in a study of T cell responses to AZD1222 COVID-19 vaccine. Profiling relied on immunoSEQ multiplex PCR, and the TCRdb table lists in-frame clones only, not all of them. This table has around 130,000 clones, over 90% appearing once. The specimen was peripheral blood, collected on day 0 of AZD1222 vaccination. All receptors come from an adult in good health.

This chain uses TRBV6-1 with TRBJ1-6, with TRBD1 identical over 10 bases. The J segment lost 6 bases and the V segment lost 2 bases, leaving 7 bases of the junction unmatched. Germline V gives CDR1 MNHNS, CDR2 SASEGT. The CDR3 is 17 amino acids. Here the CDR3 reads CASSERPGQGPNSPLHF. The CDR3 DNA is TGTGCCAGCAGTGAAAGGCCGGGACAGGGGCCTAATTCACCCCTCCACTTT.

This clone was recorded once. CDR3 in DNA: TGTGCCAGCTCACCACAACAGTTGAACACTGAAGCTTTCTTT. Its translation is CASSPQQLNTEAFF. The rearrangement links TRBV18 to TRBJ1-1, with D unresolved. The CDR3 loop spans 14 amino acids. V lost 1 base to trimming and J lost 0 bases, with 6 bases between them. Germline CDR1 is KGHSH and CDR2 is LQKENI.